The entry that follows covers one T cell receptor (beta chain) sequence. What it recognizes is unknown. The junction shows a germline mismatch at one end, possibly a read error. The investigators amplified TCR beta CDR3 regions from RNA transcripts. A first-round RT-PCR of the TCR CDR3 used the HTBI primer set. MiXCR, applied by TCRdb to the multiplex PCR reads, yields one record per CDR3 protein. The repertoire includes some 50,000 distinct CDR3 sequences, about half of them detected once, and roughly 9.1% sits in the top ten. This sample was included in a study of T cells in Graves' hyperthyroidism and ophthalmopathy. Broader study findings: Ophthalmopathy onset followed model prediction by a median about six months. In the blood, most expanded thyroid clonotypes above 0.001 appeared as well.

Inclusion characteristics of ophthalmopathy patients comprised a Clinical Activity Score of at least 3, a NOSPECS grade of at least 4, and duration under 3 months. Thyroid ultrasound and orbital computed tomography, with clinical symptoms and serum thyroxine and TRAb, informed diagnoses. The CDR3 length is 16 residues. Per the germline V gene, CDR1 is DFQATT and CDR2 is SNEGSKA (reference sequence). The sequence was collected from a woman aged 50 to 60 with Graves' ophthalmopathy. The sequenced material came from blood. This rearrangement joins TRBV20-1 to TRBJ2-6, with 8 bases aligning to TRBD1. This CDR3 reads CSASPRGLTGANVLTF. In DNA form, the CDR3 reads TGCAGTGCTAGTCCCAGGGGGCTCACTGGGGCCAACGTCCTGACGTTC.